This T cell receptor beta chain was profiled in a study of T-cell memory formation after mild COVID-19. Study information: In these data, TCR clusters were largely donor specific.

Libraries for TCRalpha and TCRbeta carried sample barcodes and unique molecular identifiers via 5'RACE. TCRdb passed the 5' RACE reads through MiXCR, listing each CDR3 protein once. The sample records approximately 35,000 distinct CDR3 sequences, 21% being singletons. The sample holds many counts of this clonotype. The antigen remains undetermined. Study-wide results and caveats: The main location of contracting CD4+ clones was CM and EM, and that of contracting CD8+ clones was EMRA. CD4/CD8 balance characterized clones contracting day 15 to 85, and CD4+ skew characterized later expanders.

The CDR3 spans 15 residues. CDR1 is DFQATT and CDR2 is SNEGSKA in the germline V gene (reference sequence). The junction had 5 bases not matched to a gene; V was cut back by 2 bases and J by 6 bases. This chain uses TRBV20-1 with TRBJ2-1; 12 bases map to TRBD2. Sequencing input: PBMCs or a T cell subset sorted from them (not recorded which). The receptor's source is an adult who had mild COVID-19 (a few samples of this study predate the infection). Cell type and time point are not known. CDR3 sequence (DNA): TGCAGTGCTAGAAAGGCTAGCGGGAGGGCCAATGAGCAGTTCTTC. Protein: CSARKASGRANEQFF.